The clone carrying this T cell receptor (beta chain) came up many times. V lost 4 bases to trimming and J lost 4 bases; unmatched junction nucleotides: 5. This CDR3 spans 15 amino acids. Germline V gene sequence: CDR1 MGHRA, CDR2 YSYEKL. The data were taken from a study of blood T cells in healthy people across ages. Overall study: Capturing about one barcoded beta molecule per two T cells was achieved by template switching.

There were at least 5.5 micrograms of total RNA extracted from every sample. Alongside a J-beta primer mix, a sample-barcoded 5' primer served in a second PCR lasting about 7 to 12 cycles. One entry per CDR3 protein, called by TCRdb with MiXCR from the 5' RACE reads. Of around 1,500,000 distinct CDR3 sequences listed, 25% to 30% are singletons. The source of this sequence is a woman aged 25 to 39 in good health. V is TRBV4-1 and J is TRBJ2-3, with 10 positions matching TRBD2. The sequenced material came from blood. CDR3 sequence (DNA): TGCGCCAGCAGCCTCGGGACTAGCGCTTCAGATACGCAGTATTTT. This encodes CASSLGTSASDTQYF.